This TCR beta chain is drawn from a study of CXCR4 blockade with PD-1 therapy in pancreatic cancer. General study findings and limits: Intratumoral clonality (mean approximately 0.13) exceeded healthy blood (approximately 0.05) but did not track survival. Antigen-specificity overlap of convergent dominant clones remained unconfirmed. More frequent amino acid clones had more nucleotide rearrangements, suggesting convergent selection.

The data were produced by immunoSEQ multiplex PCR, yet TCRdb's version contains in-frame clones alone and is incomplete. The sample records more than 15,000 clones, 72% being singletons. A word on this clone: Its antigen is undetermined.

These archived tumors were resected from patients never given neoadjuvant therapy beforehand. The CDR3 loop spans 16 amino acids. In germline, CDR1 is KGHSH, CDR2 LQKENI. Deletions cut 0 bases from V and 8 bases from J, with 17 bases between. The specimen was tumor tissue. The TCR comes from a human donor with pancreatic ductal adenocarcinoma. The chain uses TRBV18 and TRBJ2-1; the D gene is possibly TRBD2 (6 bases). The DNA for the CDR3 is TGTGCCAGCTCACCACCGGGGCTAGCGTTGATCTATGAGCAGTTCTTC. Protein: CASSPPGLALIYEQFF. The entire variable domain, with the rest obtained from reference TRBV18 and TRBJ2-1, is as follows: NAGVMQNPRHLVRRRGQEARLRCSPMKGHSHVYWYRQLPEEGLKFMVYLQKENIIDESGMPKERFSAEFPKEGPSILRIQQVVRGDSAAYFCASSPPGLALIYEQFFGPGTRLTVL.